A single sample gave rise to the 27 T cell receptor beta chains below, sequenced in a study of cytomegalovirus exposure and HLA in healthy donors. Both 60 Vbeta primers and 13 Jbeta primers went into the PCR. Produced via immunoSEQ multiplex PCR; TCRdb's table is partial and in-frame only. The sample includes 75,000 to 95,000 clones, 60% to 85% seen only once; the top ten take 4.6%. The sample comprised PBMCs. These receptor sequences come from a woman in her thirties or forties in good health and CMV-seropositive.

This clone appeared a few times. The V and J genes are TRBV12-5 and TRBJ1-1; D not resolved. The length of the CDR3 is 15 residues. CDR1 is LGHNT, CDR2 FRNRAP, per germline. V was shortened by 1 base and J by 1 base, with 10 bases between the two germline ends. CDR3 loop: CASGLGGVGNTEAFF. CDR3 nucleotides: TGTGCTAGTGGTTTGGGAGGAGTAGGGAACACTGAAGCTTTCTTT.

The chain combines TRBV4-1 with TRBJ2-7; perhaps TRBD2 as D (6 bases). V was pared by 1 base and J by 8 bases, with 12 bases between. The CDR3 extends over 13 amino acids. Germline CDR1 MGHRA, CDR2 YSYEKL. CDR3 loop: CASSQAPGDQQYF. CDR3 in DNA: TGCGCCAGCAGCCAAGCCCCGGGAGATCAGCAGTACTTC.

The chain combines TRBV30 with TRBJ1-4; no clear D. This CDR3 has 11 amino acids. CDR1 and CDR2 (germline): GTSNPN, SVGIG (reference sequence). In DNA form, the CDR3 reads TGTCCCCCCGGGAGTAATGAAAAACTGTTTTTT. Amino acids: CPPGSNEKLFF.

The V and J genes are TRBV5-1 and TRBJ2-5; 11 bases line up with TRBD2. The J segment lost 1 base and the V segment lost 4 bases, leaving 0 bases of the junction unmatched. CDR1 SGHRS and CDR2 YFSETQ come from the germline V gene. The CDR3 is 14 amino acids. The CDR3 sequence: CASSGTSGQETQYF. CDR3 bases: TGCGCCAGCAGCGGGACTAGCGGCCAAGAGACCCAGTACTTC. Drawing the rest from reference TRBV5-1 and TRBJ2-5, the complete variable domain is KAGVTQTPRYLIKTRGQQVTLSCSPISGHRSVSWYQQTPGQGLQFLFEYFSETQRNKGNFPGRFSGRQFSNSRSEMNVSTLELGDSALYLCASSGTSGQETQYFGPGTRLLVL.

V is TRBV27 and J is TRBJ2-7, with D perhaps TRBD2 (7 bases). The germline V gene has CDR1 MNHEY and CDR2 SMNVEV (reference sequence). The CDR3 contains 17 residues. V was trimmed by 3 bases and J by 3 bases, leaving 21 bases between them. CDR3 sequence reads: CASSFRGGGGGHYEQYF. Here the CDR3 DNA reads TGTGCCAGCAGTTTTCGAGGGGGGGGTGGGGGCCACTACGAGCAGTACTTC.

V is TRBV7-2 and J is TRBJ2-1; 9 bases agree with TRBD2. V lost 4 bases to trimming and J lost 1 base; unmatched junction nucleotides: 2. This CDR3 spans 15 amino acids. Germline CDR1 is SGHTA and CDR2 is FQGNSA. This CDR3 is CASSYLAGSYNEQFF. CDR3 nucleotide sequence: TGTGCCAGCAGCTACCTAGCGGGATCCTACAATGAGCAGTTCTTC.

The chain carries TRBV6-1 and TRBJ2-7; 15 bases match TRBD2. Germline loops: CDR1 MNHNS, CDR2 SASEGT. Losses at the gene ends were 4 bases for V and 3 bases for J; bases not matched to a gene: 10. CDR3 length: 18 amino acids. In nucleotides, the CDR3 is TGTGCCAGCAGTGGACTAGGGACTAGCGGGAGGACGGGCTACGAGCAGTACTTC. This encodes CASSGLGTSGRTGYEQYF.

CDR3 in amino acids: CASSFSRGQETQYF. The CDR3 DNA reads as TGTGCCAGCAGTTTCTCCCGGGGGCAAGAGACCCAGTACTTC. This chain joins TRBV27 and TRBJ2-5; TRBD2 is a possible D gene (6 bases). The CDR3 contains 14 residues. Germline-derived CDR1 and CDR2 are MNHEY and SMNVEV (reference sequence). Deletions cut 3 bases from V and 2 bases from J, with 10 bases between.

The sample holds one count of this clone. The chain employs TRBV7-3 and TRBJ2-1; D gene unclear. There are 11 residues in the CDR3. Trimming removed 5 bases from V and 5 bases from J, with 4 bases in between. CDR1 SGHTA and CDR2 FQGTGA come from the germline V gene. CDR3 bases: TGTGCCAGCAGCCAGAACAATGAGCAGTTCTTC. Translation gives CASSQNNEQFF.

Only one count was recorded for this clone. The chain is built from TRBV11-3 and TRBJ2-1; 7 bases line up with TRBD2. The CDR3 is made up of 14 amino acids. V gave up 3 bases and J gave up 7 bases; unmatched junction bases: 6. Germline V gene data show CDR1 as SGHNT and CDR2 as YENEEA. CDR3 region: CASSFGGGLNEQFF. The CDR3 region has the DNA TGTGCCAGCAGCTTTGGCGGGGGATTGAATGAGCAGTTCTTC.

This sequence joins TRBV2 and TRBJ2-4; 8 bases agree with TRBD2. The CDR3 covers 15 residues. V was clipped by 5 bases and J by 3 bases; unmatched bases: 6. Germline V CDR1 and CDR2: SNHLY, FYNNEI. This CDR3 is CASSTGGVVKNIQYF. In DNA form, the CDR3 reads TGTGCCAGCAGTACGGGGGGGGTAGTCAAAAACATTCAGTACTTC.

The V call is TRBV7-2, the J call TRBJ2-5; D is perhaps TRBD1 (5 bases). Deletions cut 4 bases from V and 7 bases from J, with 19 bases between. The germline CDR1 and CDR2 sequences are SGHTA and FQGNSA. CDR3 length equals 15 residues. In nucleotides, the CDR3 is TGTGCCAGCAGCTCTATCCAAGGGGCATCGGGGACCCAGTACTTC. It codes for CASSSIQGASGTQYF.

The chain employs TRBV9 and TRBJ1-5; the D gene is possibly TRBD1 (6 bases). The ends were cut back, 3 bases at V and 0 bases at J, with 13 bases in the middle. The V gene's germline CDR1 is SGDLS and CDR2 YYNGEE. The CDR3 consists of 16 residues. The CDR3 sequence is CASSGGGPTSNQPQHF. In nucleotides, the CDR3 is TGTGCCAGCAGCGGAGGGGGACCAACTAGCAATCAGCCCCAGCATTTT.

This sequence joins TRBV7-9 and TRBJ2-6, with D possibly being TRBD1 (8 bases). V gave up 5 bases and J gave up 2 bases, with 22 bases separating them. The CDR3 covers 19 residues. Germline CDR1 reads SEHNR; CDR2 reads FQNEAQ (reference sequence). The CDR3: CASSHLPGQAGAGANVLTF. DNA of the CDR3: TGTGCCAGCAGCCACCTCCCGGGACAGGCGGGGGCTGGGGCCAACGTCCTGACTTTC.

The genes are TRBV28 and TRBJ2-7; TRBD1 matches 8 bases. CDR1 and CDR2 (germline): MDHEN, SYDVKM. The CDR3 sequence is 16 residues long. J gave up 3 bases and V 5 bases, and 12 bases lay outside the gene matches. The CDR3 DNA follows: TGTGCCAGCAGTCCCGCCCTACAGGGGGTGTACTACGAGCAGTACTTC. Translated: CASSPALQGVYYEQYF.

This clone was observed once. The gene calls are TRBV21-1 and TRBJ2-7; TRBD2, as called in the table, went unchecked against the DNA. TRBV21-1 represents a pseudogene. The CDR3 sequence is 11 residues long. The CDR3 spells CASSTGYEQYF. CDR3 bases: TGTGCCAGCAGCACGGGATACGAGCAGTACTTC.

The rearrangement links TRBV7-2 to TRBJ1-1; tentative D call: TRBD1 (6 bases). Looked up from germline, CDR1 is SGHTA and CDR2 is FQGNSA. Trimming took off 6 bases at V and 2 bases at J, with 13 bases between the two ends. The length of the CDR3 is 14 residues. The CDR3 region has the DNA TGTGCCAGCAGTCGAGGGGGGGGAAACACTGAAGCTTTCTTT. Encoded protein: CASSRGGGNTEAFF. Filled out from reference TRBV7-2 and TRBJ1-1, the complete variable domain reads GAGVSQSPSNKVTEKGKDVELRCDPISGHTALYWYRQSLGQGLEFLIYFQGNSAPDKSGLPSDRFSAERTGGSVSTLTIQRTQQEDSAVYLCASSRGGGNTEAFFGQGTRLTVV.

The CDR3: CASSALAGDTGELFF. CDR3 nucleotide sequence: TGTGCCAGCAGTGCGCTAGCGGGAGACACCGGGGAGCTGTTTTTT. The chain couples TRBV6-4 to TRBJ2-2, with 10 bases that match TRBD2. The germline gives CDR1 MRHNA, CDR2 SNTAGT. Germline trimming cut 4 bases from V and 3 bases from J; bases unmatched to any gene: 2. The CDR3 totals 15 residues.

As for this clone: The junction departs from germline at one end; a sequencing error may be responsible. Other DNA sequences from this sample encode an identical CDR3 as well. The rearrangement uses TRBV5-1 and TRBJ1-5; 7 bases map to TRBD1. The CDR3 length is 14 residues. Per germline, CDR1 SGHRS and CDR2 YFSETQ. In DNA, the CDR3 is TGTGCCAGCAGCTTGGGACAGCCTAATCAGCCCCAGCATTTT. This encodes CASSLGQPNQPQHF.

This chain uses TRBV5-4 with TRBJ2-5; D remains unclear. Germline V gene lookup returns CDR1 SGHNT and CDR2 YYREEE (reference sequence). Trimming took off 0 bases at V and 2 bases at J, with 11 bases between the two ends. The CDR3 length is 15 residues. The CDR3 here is CASSLVTVNQETQYF. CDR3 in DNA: TGTGCCAGCAGCTTGGTAACAGTAAATCAAGAGACCCAGTACTTC.

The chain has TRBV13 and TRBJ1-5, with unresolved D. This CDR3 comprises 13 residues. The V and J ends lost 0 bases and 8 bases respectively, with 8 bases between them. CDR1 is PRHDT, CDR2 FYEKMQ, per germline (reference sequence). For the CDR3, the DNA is TGTGCCAGCAGCTTAGGACGGGGAGAGCCCCAGCATTTT. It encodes CASSLGRGEPQHF.

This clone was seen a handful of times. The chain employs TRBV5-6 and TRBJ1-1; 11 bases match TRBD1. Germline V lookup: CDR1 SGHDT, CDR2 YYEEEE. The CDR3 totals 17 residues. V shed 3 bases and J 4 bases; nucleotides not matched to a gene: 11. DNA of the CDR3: TGTGCCAGCAGCTCCAAAACTTCCGGGACAGGGGGCACTGAAGCTTTCTTT. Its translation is CASSSKTSGTGGTEAFF.

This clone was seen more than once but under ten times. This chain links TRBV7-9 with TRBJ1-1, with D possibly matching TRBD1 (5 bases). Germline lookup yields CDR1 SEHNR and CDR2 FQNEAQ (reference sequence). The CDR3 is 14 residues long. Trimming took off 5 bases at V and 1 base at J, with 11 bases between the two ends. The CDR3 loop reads CASSPFQGNTEAFF. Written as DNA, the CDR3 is TGTGCCAGCAGCCCATTTCAGGGGAACACTGAAGCTTTCTTT.

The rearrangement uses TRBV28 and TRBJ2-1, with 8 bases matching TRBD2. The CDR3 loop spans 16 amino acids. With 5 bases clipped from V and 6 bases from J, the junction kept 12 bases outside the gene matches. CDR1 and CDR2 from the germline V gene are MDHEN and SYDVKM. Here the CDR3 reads CASSPPSGGPFNEQFF. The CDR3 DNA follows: TGTGCCAGCAGTCCCCCCTCGGGAGGGCCCTTCAATGAGCAGTTCTTC.

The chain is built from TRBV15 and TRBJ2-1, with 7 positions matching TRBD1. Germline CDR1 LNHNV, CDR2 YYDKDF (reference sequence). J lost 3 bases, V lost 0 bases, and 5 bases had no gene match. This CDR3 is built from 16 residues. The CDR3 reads CATSRDGTEGYNEQFF. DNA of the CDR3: TGTGCCACCAGCAGAGATGGGACAGAAGGCTACAATGAGCAGTTCTTC.

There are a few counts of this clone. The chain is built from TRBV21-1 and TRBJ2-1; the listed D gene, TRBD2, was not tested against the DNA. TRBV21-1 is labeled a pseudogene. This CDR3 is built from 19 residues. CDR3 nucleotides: TGTGCCAGCAGTTCGGGCGGCCGACTAGCCCGTGGGTCCTACAATGAGCAGTTCTTC. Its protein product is CASSSGGRLARGSYNEQFF.

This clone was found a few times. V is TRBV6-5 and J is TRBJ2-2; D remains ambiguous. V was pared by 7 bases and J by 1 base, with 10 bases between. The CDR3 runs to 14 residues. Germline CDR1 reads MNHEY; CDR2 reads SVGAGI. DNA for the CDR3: TGTGCCAGCACCTCTCCTAAGAACACCGGGGAGCTGTTTTTT. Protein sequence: CASTSPKNTGELFF.